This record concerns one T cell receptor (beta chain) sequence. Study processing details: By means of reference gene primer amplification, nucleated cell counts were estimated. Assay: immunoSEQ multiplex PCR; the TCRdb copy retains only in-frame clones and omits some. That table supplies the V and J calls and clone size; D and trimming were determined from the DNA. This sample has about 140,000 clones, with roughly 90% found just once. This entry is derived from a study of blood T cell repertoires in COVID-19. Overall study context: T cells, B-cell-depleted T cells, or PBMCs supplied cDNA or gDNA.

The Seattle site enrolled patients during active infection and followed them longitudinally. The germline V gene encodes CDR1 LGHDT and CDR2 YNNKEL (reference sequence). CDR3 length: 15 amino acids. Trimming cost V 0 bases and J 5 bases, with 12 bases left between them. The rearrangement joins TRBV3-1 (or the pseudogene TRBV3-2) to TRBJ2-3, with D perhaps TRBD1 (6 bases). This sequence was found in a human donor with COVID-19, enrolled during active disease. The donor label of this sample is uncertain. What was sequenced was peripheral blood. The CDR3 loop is CASSQDMAGVDTQYF. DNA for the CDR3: TGTGCCAGCAGCCAAGATATGGCAGGGGTAGATACGCAGTATTTT.